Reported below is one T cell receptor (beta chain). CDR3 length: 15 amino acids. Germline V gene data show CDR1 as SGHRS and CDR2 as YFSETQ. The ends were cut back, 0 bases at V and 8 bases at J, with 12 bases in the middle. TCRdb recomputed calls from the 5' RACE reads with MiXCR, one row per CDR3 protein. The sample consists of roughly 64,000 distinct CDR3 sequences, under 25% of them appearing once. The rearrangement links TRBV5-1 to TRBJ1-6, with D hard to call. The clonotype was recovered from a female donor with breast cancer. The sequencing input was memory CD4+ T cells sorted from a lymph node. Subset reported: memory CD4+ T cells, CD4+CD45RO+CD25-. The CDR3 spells CASSLEGGDDSPLHF. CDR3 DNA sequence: TGCGCCAGCAGCTTGGAGGGAGGTGATGATTCACCCCTCCACTTT.